This TCR beta chain stems from a study of shared clonotypes between healthy human individuals. At the level of the study: CD4 naive cells filled three plates per donor, CD4 memory three, CD8 naive two and CD8 memory one.

This clone has only one observation. This CDR3 is also generated by other DNA sequences in the sample. Investigators divided CD4+ cells into CD45RA+ naive and CD45RA-negative memory subsets. The CDR3 loop spans 13 amino acids. Germline V gene sequence: CDR1 SGDLS, CDR2 YYNGEE. The V gene lost 0 bases and the J gene lost 2 bases, with 5 bases spanning the gap. TCRdb keeps only in-frame clones here, not all; method: immunoSEQ multiplex PCR. The sample holds roughly 2 million clones, roughly 95% seen once. The receptor was derived from a young man in good health. Source material: naive CD4+ T cells sorted from blood. Subset here: CD45RA+ positively selected. V is TRBV9 and J is TRBJ1-1, with D uncertain. CDR3 region: CASSVASNTEAFF. The CDR3 coding sequence is TGTGCCAGCAGCGTAGCTAGCAACACTGAAGCTTTCTTT.